These T cell receptor beta chains were read from a single sample in a study of cytomegalovirus exposure and HLA in healthy donors. Sequencing used immunoSEQ multiplex PCR; TCRdb keeps in-frame clones, though not all of them. The sample has 180,000 or so clones; about 87% are singletons. Sequencing was performed on PBMCs. These receptors were taken from a woman aged 25 to 39 in good health and CMV-seronegative. CDR3s include the opening cysteine and the closing phenylalanine or tryptophan. A D gene is named only where the DNA matches it firmly. Expanded clones get a size class; other rows say once, few or many, or leave the size out.

size	J	D	length	V	CDR3	DNA
.	TRBJ1-5	.	15	TRBV4-1	CASSQGGAGNQPQHF	TGCGCCAGCAGCCAAGGTGGGGCCGGAAATCAGCCCCAGCATTTT
.	TRBJ2-3	TRBD2	13	TRBV19	CASSGLESDTQYF	TGTGCCAGTAGCGGACTAGAGTCAGATACGCAGTATTTT
.	TRBJ2-5	.	15	TRBV11-2	CASSFSQGIQETQYF	TGTGCCAGCAGCTTCTCCCAGGGGATCCAAGAGACCCAGTACTTC
.	TRBJ1-2	TRBD1	15	TRBV6-1	CASSMRTGSTYGYTF	TGTGCCAGCAGTATGCGGACAGGGTCTACCTATGGCTACACCTTC
.	TRBJ2-3	.	17	TRBV4-1	CASSQDPPPFPTDTQYF	TGCGCCAGCAGCCAAGATCCCCCCCCGTTCCCGACAGATACGCAGTATTTT
once	TRBJ1-5	.	20	TRBV9	CANSRRGSFGGGYSNQPQHF	TGTGCCAACAGCCGTCGAGGTTCCTTCGGGGGGGGTTATAGCAATCAGCCCCAGCATTTT
.	TRBJ2-3	.	14	TRBV9	CASSVYSSTDTQYF	TGTGCCAGCAGCGTTTACAGCAGCACAGATACGCAGTATTTT
.	TRBJ1-3	.	15	TRBV7-8	CASSARVPSGNTIYF	TGTGCCAGCAGCGCCAGGGTACCCTCTGGAAACACCATATATTTT
.	TRBJ2-7	.	13	TRBV7-9	CASTPESSYEQYF	TGTGCCAGCACCCCCGAGAGTTCCTACGAGCAGTACTTC
.	TRBJ2-3	TRBD2	18	TRBV5-1	CASSLGWTSGGGTDTQYF	TGCGCCAGCAGCTTGGGATGGACTAGCGGGGGGGGCACAGATACGCAGTATTTT
.	TRBJ1-4	.	18	TRBV6-1	CASSEETFPTVSSEKLFF	TGTGCCAGCAGTGAGGAGACCTTCCCGACAGTATCGAGTGAAAAACTGTTTTTT
once	TRBJ2-1	TRBD2	16	TRBV7-9	CASSRSSGGANNEQFF	TGTGCCAGCAGCCGATCTAGCGGGGGGGCCAACAATGAGCAGTTCTTC
.	TRBJ1-2	TRBD1	15	TRBV5-1	CASSFFNRGHYGYTF	TGCGCCAGCAGCTTTTTCAACAGGGGGCACTATGGCTACACCTTC
.	TRBJ2-1	TRBD2	14	TRBV4-1	CASSPGLAGNEQFF	TGCGCCAGCTCGCCGGGACTAGCGGGCAATGAGCAGTTCTTC
.	TRBJ1-5	TRBD1	14	TRBV6-5	CASSRDRSNQPQHF	TGTGCCAGCAGCCGGGACAGAAGCAATCAGCCCCAGCATTTT
once	TRBJ1-1	.	15	TRBV15	CATSRAEVLNTEAFF	TGTGCCACCAGCAGAGCAGAGGTCTTAAACACTGAAGCTTTCTTT
.	TRBJ1-4	TRBD1	15	TRBV4-1	CASSPGQATNEKLFF	TGCGCCAGCAGCCCAGGACAGGCAACTAATGAAAAACTGTTTTTT
.	TRBJ1-6	TRBD1	15	TRBV10-3	CAISERDRGWSPLHF	TGTGCCATCAGTGAGAGGGACAGGGGATGGTCACCCCTCCACTTT
.	TRBJ2-1	TRBD2	19	TRBV27	CASSRAGLAGRSSYNEQFF	TGTGCCAGCAGCCGAGCGGGACTAGCGGGACGTAGCTCCTACAATGAGCAGTTCTTC
.	TRBJ1-3	.	14	TRBV7-8	CASSLASSLNTIYF	TGTGCCAGCAGCTTGGCCAGTAGCCTAAACACCATATATTTT
.	TRBJ2-1	TRBD2	16	TRBV4-1	CASSQEWGGSYNEQFF	TGCGCCAGCAGCCAAGAATGGGGGGGCTCCTACAATGAGCAGTTCTTC
.	TRBJ2-7	TRBD2	16	TRBV5-4	CASSQGGTSGVYEQYF	TGTGCCAGCAGCCAGGGGGGGACTAGCGGGGTATACGAGCAGTACTTC
.	TRBJ2-5	.	14	TRBV11-2	CASSLGAVKETQYF	TGTGCCAGCAGCTTAGGGGCAGTAAAAGAGACCCAGTACTTC
.	TRBJ2-2	.	13	TRBV14	CASSLTSTGELFF	TGTGCCAGCAGCCTTACTAGCACCGGGGAGCTGTTTTTT
.	TRBJ1-6	.	15	TRBV11-2	CASSLDPRGNSPLHF	TGTGCCAGCAGCTTAGATCCCAGGGGTAATTCACCCCTCCACTTT
.	TRBJ2-1	TRBD1	15	TRBV4-1	CASSQERGPQDEQFF	TGCGCCAGCAGCCAAGAGAGGGGGCCCCAGGATGAGCAGTTCTTC
.	TRBJ1-2	TRBD1	19	TRBV7-8	CPRTGTGVRRHLKRDGYTF	TGTCCCAGAACAGGGACAGGTGTCCGACGTCACCTAAAAAGAGATGGCTACACCTTC
.	TRBJ1-2	TRBD1	14	TRBV30	CAWSRRDSHYGYTF	TGTGCCTGGAGTAGGAGGGACAGTCACTATGGCTACACCTTC
.	TRBJ2-5	.	15	TRBV11-2	CASSPNAQGRETQYF	TGTGCCAGCAGCCCGAACGCCCAGGGAAGGGAGACCCAGTACTTC
.	TRBJ1-2	TRBD1	15	TRBV7-9	CASSRVGGQSKGYTF	TGTGCCAGCAGCCGAGTTGGGGGACAGTCTAAGGGCTACACCTTC
.	TRBJ2-5	TRBD2	17	TRBV2	CASSEAKAGGIRETQYF	TGTGCCAGCAGTGAAGCCAAAGCGGGGGGTATACGAGAGACCCAGTACTTC
.	TRBJ1-4	TRBD1	14	TRBV30	CAWSAGTGGEKLFF	TGTGCCTGGAGTGCCGGGACAGGGGGTGAAAAACTGTTTTTT
.	TRBJ2-3	TRBD2	15	TRBV6-4	CASSESSGGSDTQYF	TGTGCCAGCAGTGAGTCTAGCGGGGGGTCAGATACGCAGTATTTT
.	TRBJ2-7	TRBD2	14	TRBV7-2	CASSFRTSSYEQYF	TGTGCCAGCAGCTTTCGGACTAGCTCCTACGAGCAGTACTTC
.	TRBJ2-7	.	11	TRBV7-2	CASSRTREQYF	TGTGCCAGCAGTCGAACTCGCGAGCAGTACTTC
.	TRBJ2-1	.	17	TRBV7-6	CASSLAQFIYRRDEQFF	TGTGCCAGCAGCTTAGCGCAATTTATTTACAGGAGGGATGAGCAGTTCTTC
.	TRBJ1-4	.	16	TRBV25-1	CASSNFEGGGHEKLFF	TGTGCCAGCAGTAACTTCGAGGGAGGAGGTCACGAAAAACTGTTTTTT
few	TRBJ1-4	TRBD1	14	TRBV19	CASSPQTGRVELFF	TGTGCCAGTAGTCCACAGACAGGGCGCGTAGAACTGTTTTTT
.	TRBJ2-7	TRBD1	13	TRBV6-8	CASRDRGFYEQYF	TGTGCCAGCAGGGACAGGGGTTTTTACGAGCAGTACTTC
.	TRBJ1-1	.	13	TRBV7-9	CASSPDELTPRSF	TGTGCCAGCAGCCCCGACGAACTAACCCCAAGGTCCTTT
.	TRBJ2-5	.	15	TRBV18	CASSPGGPRQETQYF	TGTGCCAGCTCACCAGGGGGCCCCCGCCAAGAGACCCAGTACTTC
.	TRBJ2-7	.	14	TRBV27	CASSLSTGKYEQYF	TGTGCCAGCAGTTTATCAACAGGCAAGTACGAGCAGTACTTC
.	TRBJ2-7	TRBD1	15	TRBV6-1	CASSRQDRGINEQYF	TGTGCCAGCAGTCGTCAGGACAGGGGGATTAACGAGCAGTACTTC
.	TRBJ1-6	TRBD1	16	TRBV19	CASSTGQGGNNSPLHF	TGTGCCAGTAGTACGGGACAGGGTGGGAATAATTCACCCCTCCACTTT
.	TRBJ1-5	.	16	TRBV21-1	CASSKVEDYSNQPQHF	TGTGCCAGCAGCAAAGTGGAGGATTATAGCAATCAGCCCCAGCATTTT
.	TRBJ1-2	TRBD1	15	TRBV6-1	CASSEDPTGTYGYTF	TGTGCCAGCAGTGAAGACCCGACAGGGACCTATGGCTACACCTTC
.	TRBJ1-3	TRBD1	18	TRBV7-6	CASSPRGPDRGHGNTIYF	TGTGCCAGCAGCCCTAGGGGCCCAGACAGGGGGCATGGAAACACCATATATTTT
.	TRBJ2-3	TRBD2	15	TRBV2	CASSFTSGGTDTQYF	TGTGCCAGCAGTTTCACTAGCGGGGGCACAGATACGCAGTATTTT
once	TRBJ1-5	TRBD1	13	TRBV27	CASSLTGDQPQHF	TGTGCCAGCAGTTTAACAGGGGATCAGCCCCAGCATTTT
.	TRBJ2-5	TRBD2	17	TRBV6-9	CASSYRASGGVRETQYF	TGTGCCAGCAGTTATAGGGCTAGCGGGGGGGTGAGAGAGACCCAGTACTTC
.	TRBJ2-3	TRBD1	15	TRBV2	CASKVETGVADTQYF	TGTGCCAGCAAAGTGGAGACAGGGGTTGCAGATACGCAGTATTTT
.	TRBJ1-1	.	11	TRBV19	CASSLPGGAFF	TGTGCCAGTAGTCTACCGGGAGGAGCTTTCTTT
.	TRBJ2-7	.	15	TRBV7-2	CASSLVRGASYEQYF	TGTGCCAGCAGCTTAGTTCGCGGGGCCTCCTACGAGCAGTACTTC
.	TRBJ2-7	.	13	TRBV15	CATSRTTGYEQYF	TGTGCCACCAGCAGAACGACAGGCTACGAGCAGTACTTC
.	TRBJ1-5	.	15	TRBV19	CASRPQGNSNQPQHF	TGTGCCAGTAGGCCCCAGGGTAATAGCAATCAGCCCCAGCATTTT
few	TRBJ2-5	TRBD2	14	TRBV6-1	CASSQGLVQETQYF	TGTGCCAGCAGCCAGGGACTAGTTCAGGAGACCCAGTACTTC
.	TRBJ1-4	.	15	TRBV7-9	CASSAGPALNEKLFF	TGTGCCAGCAGCGCAGGGCCAGCCCTTAATGAAAAACTGTTTTTT
.	TRBJ1-4	.	13	TRBV7-8	CASSPQGREKLFF	TGTGCCAGCAGCCCACAGGGTCGAGAAAAACTGTTTTTT
.	TRBJ2-7	.	14	TRBV7-8	CASSARDTPYEQYF	TGTGCCAGCAGCGCAAGGGACACCCCCTACGAGCAGTACTTC